These T cell receptor beta chains were read from a single sample in a study of blood T cells in healthy people across ages. TCRdb itself ran the 5' RACE reads through MiXCR, one entry per CDR3 protein. The table lists roughly 1,700,000 distinct CDR3 sequences, 28% of them singletons. Sequenced material: blood. These receptors all come from a woman in her 30s in good health. Each CDR3 is given with its conserved first and last residue. The D gene is left open where the match is weak. The size field is filled for only some rows; it gives once, few, many or a size class.

>TRBV7-2|TRBJ2-7|NA|many
TGTGCCAGCAGCTTAACCAGGGACTACGAGCAGTACTTC
CASSLTRDYEQYF
>TRBV27|TRBJ1-4|TRBD1|few
TGTGCCAGCAGTTTAAAGGGGGCTTTTGAAAAACTGTTTTTT
CASSLKGAFEKLFF
>TRBV10-3|TRBJ1-2|NA|NA
TGTGCCATCAGTGGGGGGATGGATGGCTACACCTTC
CAISGGMDGYTF
>TRBV7-6|TRBJ2-5|TRBD2|many
TGTGCCAGCAGCTTCACACAGAGCGGGAGCTGGGAGACCCAGTACTTC
CASSFTQSGSWETQYF
>TRBV5-1|TRBJ1-2|NA|many
TGCGCCAGCAGCCCGCCCGGGGCGCATGGCTACACCTTC
CASSPPGAHGYTF
>TRBV6-6|TRBJ1-2|NA|NA
TGTGCCAGCATGCCCGGCCCTAACTATGGCTACACCTTC
CASMPGPNYGYTF
>TRBV15|TRBJ2-5|NA|NA
TGTGCCACCAGCACCCCGGACCGAGGAAACCAAGAGACCCAGTACTTC
CATSTPDRGNQETQYF
>TRBV12-3/TRBV12-4|TRBJ1-6|NA|many
TGTGCCAGCAGTCCCCGAGGATCGGGAAATTCACCCCTCCACTTT
CASSPRGSGNSPLHF
>TRBV24-1|TRBJ2-5|NA|few
TGTGCCACCAGTGACCCCGGAAGGGAGACCCAGTACTTC
CATSDPGRETQYF
>TRBV4-2|TRBJ2-1|TRBD2|NA
TGTGCCAGCAGCCAAGATAGGAGCGGGGGGTTGAATGAGCAGTTCTTC
CASSQDRSGGLNEQFF
>TRBV7-9|TRBJ1-2|NA|many
TGTGCCAGCAGCCCCCTGGGGACTAACTATGGCTACACCTTC
CASSPLGTNYGYTF
>TRBV27|TRBJ2-7|NA|NA
TGTGCCAGCAGTCCGGCAGCCTCCTCCTACGAGCAGTACTTC
CASSPAASSYEQYF
>TRBV2|TRBJ2-7|NA|NA
TGTGCCAGCAGTGTATTAGGCGAGCAGTACTTC
CASSVLGEQYF
>TRBV2|TRBJ2-1|NA|few
TGTGCCAGCCTACCTAGGGGGGGGATCTCCTACAATGAGCAGTTCTTC
CASLPRGGISYNEQFF
>TRBV3-1|TRBJ1-3|NA|NA
TGTGCCAGCAGCCAAGATATCCCATCAAGTGGAAACACCATATATTTT
CASSQDIPSSGNTIYF
>TRBV9|TRBJ2-6|NA|few
TGTGCCAGCAGCCCCCGATCGTGGGGCTCTGGGGCCAACGTCCTGACTTTC
CASSPRSWGSGANVLTF
>TRBV29-1|TRBJ1-1|NA|NA
TGCAGCGTTGAAGGGGGGCAGTTGATGAACACTGAAGCTTTCTTT
CSVEGGQLMNTEAFF
>TRBV5-1|TRBJ2-4|NA|many
TGCGCCAGCAGCCCCCAAACTTCGACAGCTAGCGCCAAAAACATTCAGTACTTC
CASSPQTSTASAKNIQYF
>TRBV15|TRBJ1-5|NA|few
TGTGCCACCAGCAGAAATAAAGGGCAGGGCCAGCCCCAGCATTTT
CATSRNKGQGQPQHF
>TRBV5-1|TRBJ2-7|NA|many
TGCGCCAGCGGAGACGGCACAGGGCCAGGGCAGTACTTC
CASGDGTGPGQYF
>TRBV9|TRBJ2-7|TRBD2|many
TGTGCCAGCAGCCCCAGCGGGAGAGACTCCTACGAGCAGTACTTC
CASSPSGRDSYEQYF
>TRBV10-3|TRBJ2-7|NA|many
TGTGCCATCTCGATCGGCTCCTACGAGCAGTACTTC
CAISIGSYEQYF
>TRBV7-3|TRBJ2-3|NA|NA
TGTGCCATCGGGGACCTTAGCATAGATACGCAGTATTTT
CAIGDLSIDTQYF
>TRBV25-1|TRBJ2-1|TRBD1|few
TGTGCCAGCAGTGATCCTACGACAGGGGGAGCCTACAATGAGCAGTTCTTC
CASSDPTTGGAYNEQFF
>TRBV3-1|TRBJ2-4|TRBD1|many
TGTGCCAGCAGCCAGCTAGGGACAGCAAACATTCAGTACTTC
CASSQLGTANIQYF
>TRBV6-1|TRBJ2-5|NA|NA
TGTGCCAGCAGAGACCCCCGGGACAAAAAGCAAGAGACCCAGTACTTC
CASRDPRDKKQETQYF
>TRBV4-3|TRBJ2-1|TRBD2|few
TGCGCCAGCAGCCAAGGTCTGGCGGGAGGCGGGAATGAGCAGTTCTTC
CASSQGLAGGGNEQFF